This entry lists 22 T cell receptor beta chains sequenced from one sample in a study of T-cell reconstitution after alpha-beta-depleted transplantation in children. It was with unique molecular identifiers that the TCRbeta library was prepared. Via MiXCR, TCRdb re-called the PCR reads, giving one row per CDR3 protein. The sample lists fewer than 25,000 distinct CDR3 sequences, approximately 11% occurring once. Sample: PBMCs from the stem cell graft donor, taken from the stem cell graft. Every receptor here comes from a human donor who donated a stem cell graft to a child with chronic granulomatous disease.

This clonotype was detected many times. The chain links TRBV6-5 to TRBJ2-7; D is possibly TRBD2 (5 bases). With 0 bases removed from V and 0 bases from J, the gap between germline ends came to 18 bases. CDR1 is MNHEY and CDR2 is SVGAGI in the germline V gene. CDR3 size: 18 residues. The CDR3 spells CASSYSVGGRRSSYEQYF. The CDR3 DNA follows: TGTGCCAGCAGTTACTCGGTCGGCGGGCGGAGAAGCTCCTACGAGCAGTACTTC.

This clonotype was recorded at least ten times. This sequence joins TRBV27 and TRBJ2-1; 11 nucleotides align to TRBD2. The V gene's germline CDR1 is MNHEY and CDR2 SMNVEV (reference sequence). CDR3 length equals 17 residues. V trimming: 2 bases; J trimming: 5 bases; junction bases outside the gene matches: 8. As DNA, the CDR3 is TGTGCCAGCAGTTTACTGGCTAGCGGGGGGCCACACAATGAGCAGTTCTTC. Its translation is CASSLLASGGPHNEQFF.

The table lists this clonotype with many counts. The chain has TRBV7-9 and TRBJ1-1; TRBD1 matches 7 bases. The CDR3 is made up of 15 amino acids. Germline V gene lookup returns CDR1 SEHNR and CDR2 FQNEAQ (reference sequence). The trim removed 0 bases at V and 1 base at J, leaving 2 bases unmatched. CDR3 region: CASSLAQGGNTEAFF. The CDR3 DNA is TGTGCCAGCAGCTTAGCTCAGGGGGGGAACACTGAAGCTTTCTTT.

This clonotype was picked up many times. The V gene is TRBV3-1, the J gene TRBJ2-7; 9 bases are a match to TRBD2. In germline, CDR1 is LGHDT, CDR2 YNNKEL (reference sequence). Unmatched junction bases numbered 1, after V lost 1 base and J lost 3 bases. The CDR3 consists of 14 residues. CDR3 bases: TGTGCCAGCAGCCAAGCTAGCGGGATCTACGAGCAGTACTTC. Translation gives CASSQASGIYEQYF.

This clonotype was recorded many times. The gene calls are TRBV12-3 or TRBV12-4 and TRBJ1-2; 8 bases map to TRBD1. The CDR3 is made up of 14 amino acids. After removal of 3 bases from V and 8 bases from J, the junction contained 8 bases not matched to a gene. As DNA, the CDR3 is TGTGCCAGCAGTTTGGGACAGGCCGGAGGAGGCTACACCTTC. It is translated as CASSLGQAGGGYTF.

This clonotype was counted many times. This chain joins TRBV5-1 and TRBJ1-1; the D is unclear. The germline V gene encodes CDR1 SGHRS and CDR2 YFSETQ. V shed 3 bases and J shed 0 bases, with 15 bases lying between them. This CDR3 is built from 16 residues. DNA of the CDR3: TGCGCCAGCAGCTCCATGGGTGATCGGGTGAACACTGAAGCTTTCTTT. It specifies CASSSMGDRVNTEAFF.

The chain has TRBV11-1 and TRBJ2-2; tentatively, D is TRBD2 (5 bases). The CDR3 runs to 16 residues. The germline V gene encodes CDR1 SGHAT and CDR2 FQDESV (reference sequence). Trimming took 5 bases from V and 6 from J, leaving 19 bases between them. The CDR3 bases are TGTGCCAGCAGCCGTACACTAGTCGGGCGCGCCGGGGAGCTGTTTTTT. Residues: CASSRTLVGRAGELFF.

This clonotype was observed many times. V gene TRBV12-3 or TRBV12-4 combines with J gene TRBJ2-3, with D tentatively TRBD1 or TRBD2 (5 bases each). The CDR3 totals 14 residues. V was clipped by 6 bases and J by 4 bases, with 14 bases between them. CDR3 amino acids: CASRPWDVPDTQYF. As DNA, the CDR3 is TGTGCCAGCAGACCATGGGACGTTCCAGATACGCAGTATTTT.

This clonotype was found many times. This sequence joins TRBV7-3 and TRBJ2-7; no reliable D call. The germline V gene has CDR1 SGHTA and CDR2 FQGTGA. V was shortened by 5 bases and J by 1 base, with 12 bases between the two germline ends. This CDR3 comprises 14 residues. CDR3 region: CASSPDIRSYEQYF. The CDR3 coding sequence is TGTGCCAGCAGCCCCGACATAAGGTCCTACGAGCAGTACTTC.

A remark on this clonotype: Relative to the germline gene, one junction end is altered; a read error may explain this. This chain joins TRBV5-1 and TRBJ2-3; no clear D. CDR1 is SGHRS and CDR2 is YFSETQ in the germline V gene. The length of the CDR3 is 11 residues. The CDR3 here is CARRGTDTQYF. CDR3 in DNA: TGCGCCCGCAGAGGAACGGATACGCAGTATTTC.

The CDR3 spells CASSLARDPPQYF. In DNA form, the CDR3 reads TGTGCCAGCAGTTTAGCACGGGATCCGCCGCAGTATTTT. V is TRBV12-3 or TRBV12-4 and J is TRBJ2-3; D perhaps matches TRBD2 (5 bases). V lost 0 bases and J 10 bases, leaving 11 bases between the germline ends. The CDR3 is 13 residues long.

The sample holds many counts of this clonotype. This sequence joins TRBV5-1 and TRBJ2-5; D is perhaps TRBD1 (5 bases). From germline, CDR1 is SGHRS and CDR2 YFSETQ. V was trimmed by 1 base and J by 2 bases, leaving 12 bases between them. The CDR3 has 15 residues. CDR3 amino acids: CASSLFRGEQETQYF. The CDR3, as DNA: TGCGCCAGCAGCTTGTTTAGGGGCGAGCAAGAGACCCAGTACTTC.

The V and J genes are TRBV9 and TRBJ2-1; 8 nucleotides match TRBD2. CDR1 and CDR2 from the germline V gene are SGDLS and YYNGEE. The length of the CDR3 is 15 residues. Losses at the gene ends were 4 bases for V and 5 bases for J; bases not matched to a gene: 8. DNA for the CDR3: TGTGCCAGCAGCCCCAGCGGGAGTCTCCACAATGAGCAGTTCTTC. It encodes CASSPSGSLHNEQFF.

This clonotype was seen ten or more times. The genes are TRBV12-3 or TRBV12-4 and TRBJ1-5; 8 bases are a match to TRBD1. The CDR3 has 15 residues. J gave up 6 bases and V 6 bases, and 10 bases lay outside the gene matches. This chain's CDR3 is CASSNQGQAGQPQHF. CDR3 coding DNA: TGTGCCAGCAGCAATCAGGGACAGGCGGGTCAGCCCCAGCATTTT.

This clonotype has ten or more counts. The CDR3 DNA reads TGTGCCAGCACTTACGCTTCACAGGGGGAAAATGAGCAGTTCTTC. This codes for CASTYASQGENEQFF. The V and J genes are TRBV28 and TRBJ2-1; 8 bases map to TRBD1. Germline loops: CDR1 MDHEN, CDR2 SYDVKM. This CDR3 has 15 residues. J gave up 7 bases and V 7 bases, and 12 bases lay outside the gene matches.

Ten or more counts support this clonotype. V and J are TRBV5-1 and TRBJ2-1, with D maybe TRBD2 (5 bases). Looked up from germline, CDR1 is SGHRS and CDR2 is YFSETQ. Trimming removed 4 bases from V and 7 bases from J, with 12 bases in between. This CDR3 spans 13 amino acids. Written as DNA, the CDR3 is TGCGCCAGCAGCACCTTAGCGTGGAATGAGCAGTTCTTC. Protein sequence: CASSTLAWNEQFF.

This clonotype occurred many times. The chain employs TRBV9 and TRBJ2-5; 16 nucleotides match TRBD2. This CDR3 spans 18 amino acids. Germline values: CDR1 SGDLS, CDR2 YYNGEE. V shed 3 bases and J 2 bases; nucleotides not matched to a gene: 7. CDR3: CASSAGLAGGSFQETQYF. The CDR3 nucleotides are TGTGCCAGCAGCGCGGGACTAGCGGGAGGGTCCTTTCAAGAGACCCAGTACTTC.

This clonotype has a count of ten or more. The chain has TRBV14 and TRBJ1-1, with a tentative D call TRBD1 (6 bases). Per germline, CDR1 SGHDN and CDR2 FVKESK. The CDR3 is made up of 20 amino acids. V lost 0 bases and J lost 0, with 23 bases in between. The chain's CDR3 is CASSQDLSRTAGRMNTEAFF. The CDR3 nucleotides read TGTGCCAGCAGCCAAGACCTGAGTAGGACAGCGGGACGTATGAACACTGAAGCTTTCTTT.

This clonotype appeared many times. The chain joins TRBV11-2 to TRBJ2-7; the D gene is possibly TRBD1 (5 bases). CDR3 size: 14 residues. Germline assignment: CDR1 SGHAT and CDR2 FQNNGV. The V gene lost 0 bases and the J gene lost 1 base, with 7 bases spanning the gap. The CDR3: CASSLETASYEQYF. The CDR3 nucleotides are TGTGCCAGCAGCTTAGAGACAGCGTCCTACGAGCAGTACTTC.

This clonotype came up many times. This chain links TRBV7-6 with TRBJ2-1; D is unresolved. V lost 1 base and J lost 3, with 4 bases in between. There are 13 residues in the CDR3. Per the germline V gene, CDR1 is SGHVS and CDR2 is FNYEAQ. As DNA, the CDR3 is TGTGCCAGCAGCTTAGGGAACTACAATGAGCAGTTCTTC. Translation gives CASSLGNYNEQFF.

This clonotype was recorded many times. This chain uses TRBV5-1 with TRBJ2-7; 11 bases map to TRBD2. With V trimmed by 3 bases and J by 5 bases, 13 bases remained unmatched. Germline V lookup: CDR1 SGHRS, CDR2 YFSETQ. CDR3 size: 17 residues. The CDR3: CASSSGTSGSYGNEQYF. The CDR3 DNA sequence: TGCGCCAGCAGCTCCGGGACTAGCGGTTCTTATGGCAACGAGCAGTACTTC.

This clonotype was counted ten times or more. The genes are TRBV4-1 and TRBJ2-7; 8 nucleotides line up with TRBD2. The CDR3 extends over 16 amino acids. V shed 0 bases and J 2 bases; nucleotides not matched to a gene: 6. Germline V gene data show CDR1 as MGHRA and CDR2 as YSYEKL. The CDR3 DNA reads as TGCGCCAGCAGCCAAGATGGCGGGGGGAGAACCTACGAGCAGTACTTC. Amino acids: CASSQDGGGRTYEQYF.